This TCR beta chain was documented in a study of a mutant IDH1 vaccine in newly diagnosed glioma. The overall study: First vaccine doses came 4-6 weeks after radiotherapy alone, or with temozolomide cycles. Week 35 brought visit V12, which was followed by visit V13 at week 47.

Stated time point: week 35, safety follow-up. The study gave 300 ug of mutant IDH1 20-mer peptide per vaccine dose, with topical imiquimod. During weeks 1, 3, 5, 7, 11, 15, 19 and 23, patients received eight vaccinations. There were new WHO grade 3 or 4 astrocytomas in the donors, and these were IDH1-mutant and ATRX-lost. Sequenced by immunoSEQ multiplex PCR; TCRdb stores in-frame clones only, minus some. The sample has about 46,000 clones, 85% to 95% seen once. As regards this clone: Its antigen is unknown.

With 10 bases clipped from V and 0 bases from J, the junction kept 4 bases outside the gene matches. Germline values: CDR1 ENHRY, CDR2 SYGVKD. The CDR3 extends over 14 amino acids. This receptor was identified in a man between 50 and 59 years old with glioma. The material was PBMCs, obtained from a glioma patient whose treatment included an IDH1 peptide vaccine. The chain joins TRBV10-3 to TRBJ2-5; TRBD1 aligns across 11 bases. The CDR3 DNA reads TGTGCCACCTGGGGACAGGGGGACCAAGAGACCCAGTACTTC. Encoded protein: CATWGQGDQETQYF.